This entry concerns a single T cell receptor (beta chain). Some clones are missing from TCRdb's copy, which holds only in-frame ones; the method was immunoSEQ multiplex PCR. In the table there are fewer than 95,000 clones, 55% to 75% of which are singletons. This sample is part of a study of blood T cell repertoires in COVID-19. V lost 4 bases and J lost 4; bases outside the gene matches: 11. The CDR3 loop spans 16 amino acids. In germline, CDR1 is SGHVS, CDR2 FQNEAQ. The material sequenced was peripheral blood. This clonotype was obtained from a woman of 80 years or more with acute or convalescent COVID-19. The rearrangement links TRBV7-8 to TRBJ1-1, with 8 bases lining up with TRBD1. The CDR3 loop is CASSSDRGRFSTEAFF. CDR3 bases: TGTGCCAGCAGCTCTGACAGGGGCCGTTTCAGCACTGAAGCTTTCTTT. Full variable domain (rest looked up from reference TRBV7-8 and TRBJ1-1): GAGVSQSPRYKVAKRGQDVALRCDPISGHVSLFWYQQALGQGPEFLTYFQNEAQLDKSGLPSDRFFAERPEGSVSTLKIQRTQQEDSAVYLCASSSDRGRFSTEAFFGQGTRLTVV.